The T cell receptor beta chain described here comes from a study of cytomegalovirus exposure and HLA in healthy donors. The CDR3 sequence is 16 residues long. Trimming removed 5 bases at V and 4 bases at J, with 19 bases between. Germline lookup yields CDR1 SGHDT and CDR2 YYEEEE. On this clone: The antigen remains unidentified.

The PCR contained 60 Vbeta and 13 Jbeta primers. Here immunoSEQ multiplex PCR was the method, and the copy in TCRdb shows in-frame clones only, minus some. Among some 170,000 clones listed, 72% were seen once. Findings and limits, study-wide: Rarity characterized most TCR sequences, yet some public TCRs appeared in many donors. Reportedly, cytomegalovirus status was diagnosed with high sensitivity and specificity. Across donors, presence/absence analyses took sequencing depth to be roughly uniform. Some V segments, including TRBV6-2 and TRBV6-3, were excluded as indistinguishable.

The material sequenced was PBMCs. The TCR was taken from a human donor in good health. The V call is TRBV5-6, the J call TRBJ2-1; weak D call: TRBD1 (6 bases). For the CDR3, the DNA is TGTGCCAGCAGTTCTAATACCGGGACACGGTACAATGAGCAGTTCTTC. Protein: CASSSNTGTRYNEQFF. The whole variable domain, filled in from reference TRBV5-6 and TRBJ2-1, reads DAGVTQSPTHLIKTRGQQVTLRCSPKSGHDTVSWYQQALGQGPQFIFQYYEEEERQRGNFPDRFSGHQFPNYSSELNVNALLLGDSALYLCASSSNTGTRYNEQFFGPGTRLTVL.